What follows are 9 T cell receptor beta chains derived from one specimen sequenced in a study of cytomegalovirus exposure and HLA in healthy donors. Generated by immunoSEQ multiplex PCR, the TCRdb table keeps only in-frame clones and is missing some. This repertoire shows 190,000 or so clones, 84% found once; its top ten account for 2.5% to 3%. The sequenced sample consisted of PBMCs. These receptor sequences come from a woman aged 18-30 years in good health and CMV-seropositive.

The chain recombines TRBV15 with TRBJ2-1; D is perhaps TRBD2 (7 bases). V was trimmed by 2 bases and J by 8 bases, leaving 16 bases between them. Germline V gene data show CDR1 as LNHNV and CDR2 as YYDKDF (reference sequence). The CDR3 is 15 amino acids. In DNA, the CDR3 is TGTGCCACCAGCAGACGCCGCGGGGGCGGGGATGAGCAGTTCTTC. This sequence encodes CATSRRRGGGDEQFF.

The rearrangement links TRBV5-1 to TRBJ1-3; perhaps TRBD1 as D (6 bases). This CDR3 has 16 residues. The V end lost 4 bases, the J end lost 0 bases, and 14 bases lay between the germline ends. From germline, CDR1 is SGHRS and CDR2 YFSETQ. Here the CDR3 reads CASSHGQQSSGNTIYF. CDR3 coding DNA: TGCGCCAGCAGCCATGGACAGCAGAGCTCTGGAAACACCATATATTTT.

In its sample, this clone was seen once. Other nucleotide sequences in the sample specify the same CDR3. V gene TRBV4-1 combines with J gene TRBJ1-2; 7 bases align to TRBD1. J was trimmed by 4 bases and V by 1 base; bases with no gene match: 0. The CDR3 contains 13 residues. Looked up from germline, CDR1 is MGHRA and CDR2 is YSYEKL. CDR3 in DNA: TGCGCCAGCAGCCAAGCAGGGGGCTATGGCTACACCTTC. Translation: CASSQAGGYGYTF.

The V gene is TRBV6-6, the J gene TRBJ2-7; 11 bases fit TRBD2. CDR1 and CDR2 from the germline V gene are MNHNY and SVGAGI (reference sequence). The CDR3 loop spans 15 amino acids. The J segment lost 3 bases and the V segment lost 6 bases, leaving 7 bases of the junction unmatched. This chain's CDR3 is CASSKTSGEVYEQYF. CDR3 bases: TGTGCCAGCAGCAAGACTAGCGGGGAGGTCTACGAGCAGTACTTC.

There are a few counts of this clone. The V gene is TRBV18, the J gene TRBJ2-7; D not certain. Trimming cost V 3 bases and J 2 bases, with 11 bases left between them. The CDR3 covers 14 residues. CDR1 and CDR2 from the germline V gene are KGHSH and LQKENI. The CDR3 nucleotides read TGTGCCAGCTCACCTACAGCACACGCCTACGAGCAGTACTTC. Protein sequence: CASSPTAHAYEQYF.

CDR3 in amino acids: CASSSGFATNEKLFF. The CDR3 coding sequence is TGTGCCAGCAGCTCCGGGTTTGCAACTAATGAAAAACTGTTTTTT. The chain carries TRBV7-2 and TRBJ1-4, with D unclear. Germline V gene data show CDR1 as SGHTA and CDR2 as FQGNSA. There are 15 residues in the CDR3. V lost 4 bases and J 0 bases, leaving 9 bases between the germline ends.

The V and J genes are TRBV13 and TRBJ1-2, with D possibly matching TRBD1 (6 bases). Germline CDR1 PRHDT, CDR2 FYEKMQ (reference sequence). This CDR3 is built from 16 residues. V was trimmed by 4 bases and J by 0 bases, leaving 15 bases between them. The CDR3 nucleotides are TGTGCCAGCAGCTCGACGTCCCGGGACACTAACTATGGCTACACCTTC. Translation gives CASSSTSRDTNYGYTF.

This chain uses TRBV9 with TRBJ1-2; no reliable D call. This CDR3 spans 14 amino acids. The V end lost 4 bases, the J end lost 4 bases, and 14 bases lay between the germline ends. In germline, CDR1 is SGDLS, CDR2 YYNGEE. CDR3 nucleotides: TGTGCCAGCAGCACGGCCGACTCCAGCTATGGCTACACCTTC. Translated, it gives CASSTADSSYGYTF.

This clone was recorded at least ten times. V and J are TRBV11-3 and TRBJ2-1; D not resolved. Germline V CDR1 and CDR2: SGHNT, YENEEA. The CDR3 covers 13 residues. Trimming removed 0 bases at V and 3 bases at J, with 3 bases between. The CDR3 sequence: CASSLEYYNEQFF. The CDR3 DNA follows: TGTGCCAGCAGCTTAGAGTACTACAATGAGCAGTTCTTC.